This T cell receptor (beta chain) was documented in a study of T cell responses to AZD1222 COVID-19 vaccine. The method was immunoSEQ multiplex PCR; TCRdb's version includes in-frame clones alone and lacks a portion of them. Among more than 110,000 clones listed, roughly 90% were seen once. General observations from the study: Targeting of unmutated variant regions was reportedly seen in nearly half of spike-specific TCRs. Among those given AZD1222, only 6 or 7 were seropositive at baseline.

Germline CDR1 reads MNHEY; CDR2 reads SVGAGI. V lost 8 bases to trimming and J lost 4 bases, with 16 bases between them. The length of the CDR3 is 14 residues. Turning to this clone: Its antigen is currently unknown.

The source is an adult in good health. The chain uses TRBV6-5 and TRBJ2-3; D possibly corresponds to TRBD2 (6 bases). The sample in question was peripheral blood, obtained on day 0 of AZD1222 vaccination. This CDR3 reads CASRADGSADTQYF. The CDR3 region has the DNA TGTGCCAGCCGCGCGGACGGGAGTGCAGATACGCAGTATTTT.